One and the same sample provided the 28 T cell receptor beta chains below, sequenced in a study of OX40 agonist ivuxolimab in advanced cancers. Here immunoSEQ multiplex PCR was the method, and the copy in TCRdb shows in-frame clones only, minus some. Of around 71,000 clones detected, roughly 78% appear once; the ten largest clones hold approximately 5.3%. Sequenced material: CD4+ or CD8+ T cells sorted from blood, taken in a trial of the OX40 agonist ivuxolimab. The receptors stem from an adult with an advanced solid tumor such as melanoma, head and neck, liver or kidney cancer.

V and J are TRBV19 and TRBJ1-2; TRBD1 is a possible D gene (5 bases). Trimming left V 7 bases short and J 4 bases short, with 13 bases between. The CDR3 covers 13 residues. Germline values: CDR1 LNHDA, CDR2 SQIVND (reference sequence). The CDR3 region is CASTGQGFYGYTF. The CDR3 DNA reads as TGTGCCAGTACAGGCCAGGGATTCTATGGCTACACCTTC. Drawing the rest from reference TRBV19 and TRBJ1-2, the complete variable domain is DGGITQSPKYLFRKEGQNVTLSCEQNLNHDAMYWYRQDPGQGLRLIYYSQIVNDFQKGDIAEGYSVSREKKESFPLTVTSAQKNPTAFYLCASTGQGFYGYTFGSGTRLTVV.

J is TRBJ1-1 and V is TRBV7-6; possible D gene TRBD1, 5 bases. Trimming cost V 0 bases and J 5 bases, with 10 bases left between them. This CDR3 comprises 14 residues. Germline V CDR1 and CDR2: SGHVS, FNYEAQ. The CDR3 reads CASSLALGGTEAFF. The CDR3 region has the DNA TGTGCCAGCAGCTTAGCGCTTGGGGGGACTGAAGCTTTCTTT.

The J gene is TRBJ2-3, the V gene TRBV18; D possibly corresponds to TRBD2 (5 bases). The V gene lost 2 bases and the J gene lost 1 base, with 13 bases spanning the gap. The germline V gene encodes CDR1 KGHSH and CDR2 LQKENI. This CDR3 spans 16 amino acids. CDR3 in amino acids: CASSPRTAVGTDTQYF. The CDR3 bases are TGTGCCAGCTCACCAAGGACTGCCGTAGGCACAGATACGCAGTATTTT.

The count of this clone is one. The rearrangement joins TRBV5-1 to TRBJ1-2, with D possibly being TRBD1 (5 bases). The CDR3 is made up of 14 amino acids. V lost 4 bases and J 4 bases, leaving 14 bases between the germline ends. CDR1 is SGHRS, CDR2 YFSETQ, per germline. CDR3 nucleotides: TGCGCCAGCAGCCGTGGGGCCAGCGGCTATGGCTACACCTTC. Protein product: CASSRGASGYGYTF.

The chain uses TRBV6-5 and TRBJ1-2; D not resolved. Germline CDR1 is MNHEY and CDR2 is SVGAGI. The CDR3 loop spans 13 amino acids. V was pared by 4 bases and J by 5 bases, with 11 bases between. The CDR3 sequence is CASSFVGTYGYTF. The CDR3 region has the DNA TGTGCCAGCAGTTTCGTGGGAACTTATGGCTACACCTTC.

V gene TRBV27 combines with J gene TRBJ2-2; D might be TRBD1 or TRBD2, each matching 5 bases. CDR1 MNHEY and CDR2 SMNVEV come from the germline V gene (reference sequence). The CDR3 has 13 amino acids. V lost 8 bases to trimming and J lost 6 bases, with 13 bases between them. The CDR3, as DNA: TGTGCCAGCTGGGCCCAGGGACCCGGGGAGCTGTTTTTT. Encoded protein: CASWAQGPGELFF.

The V gene is TRBV29-1, the J gene TRBJ2-1, with D uncertain. The V end was cut by 5 bases, the J end by 0 bases, with 14 bases between. This CDR3 comprises 15 residues. Looked up from germline, CDR1 is SQVTM and CDR2 is ANQGSEA. In DNA, the CDR3 is TGCAGCGTTAAAAACAAGGCCTACTCCTACAATGAGCAGTTCTTC. This encodes CSVKNKAYSYNEQFF.

V usage is TRBV5-6 and J usage is TRBJ2-1; 7 bases map to TRBD2. Germline lookup yields CDR1 SGHDT and CDR2 YYEEEE. There are 16 residues in the CDR3. Germline trimming cut 4 bases from V and 6 bases from J; bases unmatched to any gene: 13. In nucleotides, the CDR3 is TGTGCCAGCAGCCGCACCACCGGGACTACCTCCAATGAGCAGTTCTTC. This gives the protein CASSRTTGTTSNEQFF.

The rearrangement uses TRBV19 and TRBJ1-1; TRBD1 aligns across 8 bases. CDR1 and CDR2 (germline): LNHDA, SQIVND (reference sequence). The V segment lost 5 bases and the J segment 1 base; nucleotides outside the gene matches: 9. The CDR3 loop spans 16 amino acids. The CDR3 reads CASSPQGQAPNTEAFF. The CDR3, as DNA: TGTGCCAGTAGTCCCCAGGGACAGGCCCCGAACACTGAAGCTTTCTTT.

The rearrangement uses TRBV18 and TRBJ1-2; D might be TRBD1 (5 bases). The CDR3 has 13 amino acids. Between the trimmed V and J ends, which lost 3 bases and 7 bases, there was a span of 12 bases. The V gene's germline CDR1 is KGHSH and CDR2 LQKENI. The CDR3 spells CASSPPTQGGYTF. CDR3 bases: TGTGCCAGCTCACCCCCGACGCAGGGTGGCTACACCTTC.

The chain uses TRBV28 and TRBJ2-5, with 11 positions matching TRBD2. Germline V gene lookup returns CDR1 MDHEN and CDR2 SYDVKM. The CDR3 runs to 14 residues. CDR3 coding DNA: TGTGCAGTCGGGGTAGCGGGAGGGCGAGAGACCCAGTACTTC. Residues: CAVGVAGGRETQYF.

The rearrangement uses TRBV5-3 and TRBJ1-2; 9 nucleotides align to TRBD1. TRBV5-3 is placed among ORFs of uncertain function. The length of the CDR3 is 14 residues. The trim removed 4 bases at V and 4 bases at J, leaving 5 bases unmatched. CDR3 sequence reads: CARSLRGQGYGYTF. The CDR3 nucleotides are TGTGCCAGAAGCCTTCGGGGACAGGGCTATGGCTACACCTTC.

The chain combines TRBV5-5 with TRBJ1-2, with 11 bases identical to TRBD1. The CDR3 runs to 17 residues. In germline, CDR1 is SGHKS, CDR2 YYEKEE (reference sequence). J gave up 2 bases and V 4 bases, and 10 bases lay outside the gene matches. The CDR3 reads CASSPTGTGGFNYGYTF. DNA for the CDR3: TGTGCCAGCAGCCCGACCGGGACAGGGGGTTTCAACTATGGCTACACCTTC.

In the case of this clone: The junction shows a germline mismatch at one end, possibly a read error. This chain links TRBV4-3 with TRBJ2-3; 7 positions match TRBD2. CDR3 length: 15 amino acids. The germline V gene encodes CDR1 LGHNA and CDR2 YSLEER. CDR3 bases: TGCACCAGCAGCCAAGAAGCGGGGATTATAGATACGCAGTATTTT. Encoded protein: CTSSQEAGIIDTQYF.

This clone was seen only once. J is TRBJ2-5 and V is TRBV7-9, with 8 bases fitting TRBD1. The V and J ends lost 5 bases and 5 bases, in that order; junction bases with no gene match: 1. Per germline, CDR1 SEHNR and CDR2 FQNEAQ (reference sequence). CDR3 length: 12 residues. The CDR3 nucleotides are TGTGCCAGCAGCCGGACAGGGGAGACCCAGTACTTC. Translated: CASSRTGETQYF.

This chain links TRBV27 with TRBJ1-1, with 8 nucleotides matching TRBD1. This CDR3 contains 14 residues. V dropped 7 bases and J dropped 2; count of bases not matched to a gene: 6. Germline values: CDR1 MNHEY, CDR2 SMNVEV (reference sequence). The chain's CDR3 is CASKATGVNTEAFF. The CDR3 DNA follows: TGTGCCAGCAAAGCGACAGGGGTCAACACTGAAGCTTTCTTT.

The chain combines TRBV19 with TRBJ1-5; D is undetermined. This CDR3 is 14 amino acids long. From germline, CDR1 is LNHDA and CDR2 SQIVND (reference sequence). V was pared by 4 bases and J by 5 bases, with 12 bases between. The CDR3 here is CASSTRREDQPQHF. The CDR3 region has the DNA TGTGCCAGTAGTACCCGACGGGAAGATCAGCCCCAGCATTTT.

The chain couples TRBV15 to TRBJ2-5, with D possibly being TRBD1 (5 bases). V lost 1 base and J 2 bases, leaving 14 bases between the germline ends. The CDR3 contains 16 residues. CDR1 is LNHNV and CDR2 is YYDKDF in the germline V gene (reference sequence). CDR3 nucleotide sequence: TGTGCCACCAGCAGAGTGCTACAGGTCGGGCAAGAGACCCAGTACTTC. Amino acid sequence: CATSRVLQVGQETQYF.

The chain has TRBV11-2 and TRBJ1-2, with TRBD1 matching 7 bases. Trimming at V came to 8 bases and at J to 14 bases, leaving 14 bases not matched to a gene. The V gene's germline CDR1 is SGHAT and CDR2 FQNNGV. CDR3 size: 12 residues. In DNA, the CDR3 is TGTGCCAGCGGATATCGGGAGGGGGCTGGAACCTTC. As protein: CASGYREGAGTF.

This clone was seen a single time. The chain uses TRBV18 and TRBJ2-1; D is unresolved. The CDR3 covers 16 residues. Trimming took 6 bases from V and 0 from J, leaving 15 bases between them. Looked up from germline, CDR1 is KGHSH and CDR2 is LQKENI. The CDR3 nucleotides are TGTGCCAGCTCGCTTCGTCCTCAAAGCTCCTACAATGAGCAGTTCTTC. Protein product: CASSLRPQSSYNEQFF. Full variable domain (outside the CDR3, taken from reference TRBV18 and TRBJ2-1): NAGVMQNPRHLVRRRGQEARLRCSPMKGHSHVYWYRQLPEEGLKFMVYLQKENIIDESGMPKERFSAEFPKEGPSILRIQQVVRGDSAAYFCASSLRPQSSYNEQFFGPGTRLTVL.

This chain links TRBV19 with TRBJ1-5; TRBD1 is a possible D gene (6 bases). This CDR3 region has 16 residues. The V gene lost 6 bases and the J gene lost 7 bases, with 22 bases spanning the gap. Germline loops: CDR1 LNHDA, CDR2 SQIVND (reference sequence). The CDR3 nucleotides read TGTGCCAGTAGAGTGCCCGGGTCTCCGGGGGGCCAGCCCCAGCATTTT. This sequence encodes CASRVPGSPGGQPQHF.

In this sample, this clone turned up once. The chain is built from TRBV10-2 and TRBJ2-1; 7 nucleotides match TRBD1. The V gene's germline CDR1 is WSHSY and CDR2 SAAADI. The CDR3 contains 14 residues. The J segment lost 8 bases and the V segment lost 2 bases, leaving 6 bases of the junction unmatched. Written as DNA, the CDR3 is TGCGCCAGCAGTGAGGACAGGGTTACATATGAGCAGTTCTTC. This translates into CASSEDRVTYEQFF.

This clone has only a few counts. This chain joins TRBV5-1 and TRBJ1-5; no reliable D call. Trimming took 6 bases from V and 10 from J, leaving 8 bases between them. The germline CDR1 and CDR2 sequences are SGHRS and YFSETQ. The length of the CDR3 is 10 residues. In nucleotides, the CDR3 is TGCGCCAGCAACGCATCACCCCAGCATTTT. Encoded protein: CASNASPQHF.

The chain joins TRBV5-6 to TRBJ2-1, with D possibly being TRBD1 (7 bases). V shed 6 bases and J shed 7 bases, with 23 bases lying between them. CDR3 length equals 16 residues. From germline, CDR1 is SGHDT and CDR2 YYEEEE. The CDR3 nucleotides read TGTGCCAGCACCGTGAGGAGGGGGCGATTGGGTAATGAGCAGTTCTTC. This sequence encodes CASTVRRGRLGNEQFF. Filled out from reference TRBV5-6 and TRBJ2-1, the complete variable domain reads DAGVTQSPTHLIKTRGQQVTLRCSPKSGHDTVSWYQQALGQGPQFIFQYYEEEERQRGNFPDRFSGHQFPNYSSELNVNALLLGDSALYLCASTVRRGRLGNEQFFGPGTRLTVL.

The chain is built from TRBV14 and TRBJ2-2; 12 bases agree with TRBD1. Looked up from germline, CDR1 is SGHDN and CDR2 is FVKESK. The V gene end was trimmed by 3 bases and the J gene end by 7 bases; junction bases not matched to a gene: 6. The CDR3 length is 16 residues. CDR3 amino acids: CASSHYRDRGHGELFF. In DNA, the CDR3 is TGTGCCAGCAGCCACTACCGGGACAGGGGGCACGGGGAGCTGTTTTTT.

The chain couples TRBV7-6 to TRBJ2-1, with TRBD2 matching over 7 bases. This CDR3 is 13 amino acids long. Germline V lookup: CDR1 SGHVS, CDR2 FNYEAQ. After removal of 5 bases from V and 14 bases from J, the junction contained 12 bases not matched to a gene. Written as DNA, the CDR3 is TGTGCCAGCAGCCCCGCCTCCGGGACTACGAAGTTCTTC. Translating gives CASSPASGTTKFF.

The V call is TRBV28, the J call TRBJ2-2, with D uncertain. Germline CDR1 MDHEN, CDR2 SYDVKM. CDR3 length: 15 residues. V dropped 0 bases and J dropped 6 bases, with 11 bases sitting between them. Written as DNA, the CDR3 is TGTGCCAGCAGTTTATGGGTGGGAAACTCCGGGGAGCTGTTTTTT. Translated: CASSLWVGNSGELFF. The complete variable domain, with remaining parts taken from reference TRBV28 and TRBJ2-2, reads DVKVTQSSRYLVKRTGEKVFLECVQDMDHENMFWYRQDPGLGLRLIYFSYDVKMKEKGDIPEGYSVSREKKERFSLILESASTNQTSMYLCASSLWVGNSGELFFGEGSRLTVL.

This clone showed up just once. The V gene is TRBV2, the J gene TRBJ2-3, with D maybe TRBD1 (5 bases). V was shortened by 7 bases and J by 0 bases, with 14 bases between the two germline ends. In germline, CDR1 is SNHLY, CDR2 FYNNEI. The CDR3 covers 15 residues. CDR3 DNA sequence: TGTGCCAGCACCGTTGACAGTTCTAGCACAGATACGCAGTATTTT. This codes for CASTVDSSSTDTQYF.